The entry that follows covers one T cell receptor beta chain sequence. Its antigen is not identified. This entry is derived from a study of siplizumab effects on memory and regulatory T cells. Study results and limitations: Mean Treg-derived proportions of mappable alloreactive CD4+ clones were less than 80% for siplizumab and about 28% for controls.

The CDR3 loop spans 15 amino acids. Germline trimming cut 6 bases from V and 5 bases from J; bases unmatched to any gene: 6. CDR1 is MNHNS, CDR2 SASEGT, per germline. The data were produced by immunoSEQ multiplex PCR, yet TCRdb's version contains in-frame clones alone and is incomplete. This table holds approximately 100,000 clones, approximately 94% found once. The specimen was Tregs sorted from blood. The chain carries TRBV6-1 and TRBJ2-2, with 10 bases that match TRBD2. This sequence was found in a human donor in good health. This CDR3 is CASRSSGSSTGELFF. Written as DNA, the CDR3 is TGTGCCAGCAGGTCTAGCGGGAGTTCAACCGGGGAGCTGTTTTTT.